One and the same sample provided the 30 T cell receptor beta chains below, sequenced in a study of T cell responses to AZD1222 COVID-19 vaccine (dated by TCRdb to about 2021). Explained via the paper, the time point label denotes: baseline before first vaccination. Preparation of the library involved the immunoSEQ multiplex PCR assay. TCRdb mirrors the immuneACCESS table, restricted to in-frame sequences. Some clones are absent from its copies; in checked studies, under half trace to an unresolved V gene, and the reason for the others is unknown. The sample table shows 160,000 or so clones, and 90% are seen once. The ten largest clones take up approximately 2% of the sample. The input for sequencing was peripheral blood, taken on day 0 of AZD1222 vaccination. These receptors came from an adult in good health.

This clone was counted a few times. The CDR3 sequence: CASSYLAAGNYYNEQFF. DNA for the CDR3: TGTGCCAGCAGTTATTTGGCAGCAGGTAACTATTACAATGAGCAGTTCTTC. This rearrangement joins TRBV6-2 or TRBV6-3 to TRBJ2-1; D gene uncertain. V was trimmed by 3 bases and J by 4 bases, leaving 19 bases between them. The germline gives CDR1 MNHEY, CDR2 SVGEGT. CDR3 length equals 17 residues.

For this clone: Other DNA variants within this sample encode the same CDR3. This chain connects TRBV19 to TRBJ1-5; no reliable D call. Germline values: CDR1 LNHDA, CDR2 SQIVND (reference sequence). The CDR3 contains 12 residues. V dropped 3 bases and J dropped 0 bases, with 0 bases sitting between them. The CDR3 sequence is CASSISNQPQHF. In nucleotides, the CDR3 is TGTGCCAGTAGTATTAGCAATCAGCCCCAGCATTTT.

The chain recombines TRBV7-3 with TRBJ2-3, with a weak D call TRBD1 (5 bases). CDR1 is SGHTA and CDR2 is FQGTGA in the germline V gene. Trimming took 5 bases from V and 4 from J, leaving 10 bases between them. This CDR3 has 13 amino acids. The CDR3, as DNA: TGTGCCAGCAGCCAAGAAGGGGCAGATACGCAGTATTTT. It specifies CASSQEGADTQYF.

The chain couples TRBV13 to TRBJ2-1; no definite D call. CDR3 length: 15 amino acids. The germline gives CDR1 PRHDT, CDR2 FYEKMQ (reference sequence). V shed 1 base and J shed 0 bases, with 7 bases lying between them. This CDR3 is CASSLAQPSYNEQFF. The CDR3 coding sequence is TGTGCCAGCAGCTTAGCACAGCCCTCCTACAATGAGCAGTTCTTC. Complete variable domain (other parts from reference TRBV13 and TRBJ2-1): AAGVIQSPRHLIKEKRETATLKCYPIPRHDTVYWYQQGPGQDPQFLISFYEKMQSDKGSIPDRFSAQQFSDYHSELNMSSLELGDSALYFCASSLAQPSYNEQFFGPGTRLTVL.

This chain uses TRBV19 with TRBJ1-4; TRBD1 agrees at 10 bases. V shed 5 bases and J 11 bases; nucleotides not matched to a gene: 5. This CDR3 has 13 amino acids. Germline V gene data show CDR1 as LNHDA and CDR2 as SQIVND (reference sequence). In nucleotides, the CDR3 is TGTGCCAGTAGTCTAAGACAGGGGGCGAAACTGTTTTTT. Amino acid sequence: CASSLRQGAKLFF.

V is TRBV24-1 and J is TRBJ2-1; D uncertain. CDR3 length equals 15 residues. Trimming took off 1 base at V and 6 bases at J, with 12 bases between the two ends. From germline, CDR1 is KGHDR and CDR2 SFDVKD. The DNA of the CDR3 is TGTGCCACCAGTGATTTAACTGGCCCCGGCAATGAGCAGTTCTTC. It specifies CATSDLTGPGNEQFF.

The V and J genes are TRBV7-2 and TRBJ2-5, with 9 bases that match TRBD2. The V gene's germline CDR1 is SGHTA and CDR2 FQGNSA. The V and J ends lost 7 bases and 1 base, in that order; junction bases with no gene match: 7. The CDR3 covers 15 residues. The CDR3, as DNA: TGTGCCAGCATGGGCGGGAGGGGGGCCCAAGAGACCCAGTACTTC. Translated: CASMGGRGAQETQYF.

This clone was recorded once. The chain joins TRBV3-1 (or the pseudogene TRBV3-2) to TRBJ2-7; D unclear. V gave up 4 bases and J gave up 4 bases, with 17 bases separating them. This CDR3 has 15 amino acids. CDR1 LGHDT and CDR2 YNNKEL come from the germline V gene (reference sequence). CDR3 protein: CASSPLKSMSYEQYF. In nucleotides, the CDR3 is TGTGCCAGCAGCCCTCTCAAATCGATGTCGTACGAGCAGTACTTC.

This chain uses TRBV9 with TRBJ1-1; D uncertain. CDR1 and CDR2 from the germline V gene are SGDLS and YYNGEE. The CDR3 loop spans 14 amino acids. Trimming shortened V by 0 bases and J by 5 bases, and 11 bases separated the two germline ends. CDR3 amino acids: CASSVGPGETEAFF. The CDR3 DNA reads as TGTGCCAGCAGCGTAGGGCCGGGTGAGACTGAAGCTTTCTTT.

The chain's CDR3 is CAWSSLSGLAHNEQFF. The CDR3 coding sequence is TGTGCCTGGAGTTCTCTATCGGGACTAGCGCACAATGAGCAGTTCTTC. The chain is built from TRBV30 and TRBJ2-1, with TRBD2 identical over 10 bases. V lost 2 bases and J lost 5; bases outside the gene matches: 9. The V gene's germline CDR1 is GTSNPN and CDR2 SVGIG (reference sequence). The CDR3 is 16 residues long.

The genes are TRBV5-8 and TRBJ1-5, with D maybe TRBD1 (5 bases). Trimming shortened V by 6 bases and J by 1 base, and 11 bases separated the two germline ends. CDR1 is SGHTS and CDR2 is YDEGEE in the germline V gene. This CDR3 is built from 14 residues. CDR3 protein: CASTVGGSNQPQHF. CDR3 bases: TGTGCCAGCACAGTTGGGGGGAGCAATCAGCCCCAGCATTTT.

The CDR3 nucleotides are TGCGCCAGCAGTCTGACAGGGGGCGATGAGCAGTTCTTC. It codes for CASSLTGGDEQFF. The V and J genes are TRBV4-1 and TRBJ2-1; 10 positions match TRBD1. The CDR3 extends over 13 amino acids. Germline assignment: CDR1 MGHRA and CDR2 YSYEKL. V gave up 6 bases and J gave up 8 bases; unmatched junction bases: 4.

The chain employs TRBV15 and TRBJ2-1; no reliable D call. The CDR3 loop spans 16 amino acids. The V gene's germline CDR1 is LNHNV and CDR2 YYDKDF (reference sequence). Trimming removed 0 bases from V and 2 bases from J, with 11 bases in between. The CDR3 loop reads CATSRDLTEAYNEQFF. CDR3 DNA sequence: TGTGCCACCAGCAGAGATCTTACAGAGGCCTACAATGAGCAGTTCTTC.

V and J are TRBV19 and TRBJ1-4; D remains ambiguous. Germline CDR1 reads LNHDA; CDR2 reads SQIVND (reference sequence). V dropped 8 bases and J dropped 5 bases, with 15 bases sitting between them. The CDR3 totals 14 residues. The CDR3 loop reads CASGWKVENEKLFF. As DNA, the CDR3 is TGTGCCAGTGGATGGAAGGTGGAGAATGAAAAACTGTTTTTT.

J is TRBJ1-4 and V is TRBV6-6; D is perhaps TRBD1 (6 bases). The CDR3 has 15 amino acids. Looked up from germline, CDR1 is MNHNY and CDR2 is SVGAGI (reference sequence). V was cut by 6 bases and J by 4 bases, with 15 bases left in between. The CDR3 reads CASSSNRALNEKLFF. The DNA for the CDR3 is TGTGCCAGCAGCAGTAACAGGGCGCTTAATGAAAAACTGTTTTTT.

There are a few counts of this clone. The CDR3 sequence is CASSFTPESSYNEQFF. CDR3 coding DNA: TGTGCCAGCAGCTTTACTCCGGAGAGCTCCTACAATGAGCAGTTCTTC. V usage is TRBV5-6 and J usage is TRBJ2-1, with no clear D. There are 16 residues in the CDR3. Germline CDR1 is SGHDT and CDR2 is YYEEEE. Trimming pared 2 bases from V and 0 bases from J, leaving 12 bases between.

V gene TRBV2 combines with J gene TRBJ2-1, with 14 positions matching TRBD2. The germline gives CDR1 SNHLY, CDR2 FYNNEI. V gave up 2 bases and J gave up 9 bases; unmatched junction bases: 9. This CDR3 has 17 residues. CDR3 in DNA: TGTGCCAGCAGTGAATTGACTAGCGGGAGGGCTTTCAGTGAGCAGTTCTTC. Protein: CASSELTSGRAFSEQFF.

The chain has TRBV28 and TRBJ2-7; 10 positions agree with TRBD1. CDR1 MDHEN and CDR2 SYDVKM come from the germline V gene. This CDR3 is built from 14 residues. The trim removed 5 bases at V and 4 bases at J, leaving 5 bases unmatched. CDR3 nucleotide sequence: TGTGCCAGCAGTCCCGGACAGGGGGTATACGAGCAGTACTTC. The encoded protein is CASSPGQGVYEQYF.

The chain is built from TRBV24-1 and TRBJ2-1; unclear D gene. CDR1 is KGHDR and CDR2 is SFDVKD in the germline V gene. This CDR3 has 13 amino acids. The germline V and J ends were trimmed by 0 bases and 5 bases, with 4 bases remaining between them. CDR3 sequence (DNA): TGTGCCACCAGTGATTTGTCTCACAATGAGCAGTTCTTC. Translating it yields CATSDLSHNEQFF.

This chain connects TRBV7-3 to TRBJ2-2; no reliable D call. Trimming removed 5 bases from V and 5 bases from J, with 18 bases in between. Germline V lookup: CDR1 SGHTA, CDR2 FQGTGA. The CDR3 consists of 16 residues. The CDR3 reads CASSPWPASSTGELFF. The CDR3 region has the DNA TGTGCCAGCAGCCCGTGGCCAGCGAGCTCAACCGGGGAGCTGTTTTTT.

The J gene is TRBJ2-1, the V gene TRBV1; TRBD2 is taken as the D call from the table, unchecked against the DNA. TRBV1 is tagged as a pseudogene. This CDR3 comprises 18 residues. The CDR3 nucleotides are TGCACCAGCAGCCAAGACGTGGTTGCGGGAGAAACCTACAATGAGCAGTTCTTC. Translation: CTSSQDVVAGETYNEQFF.

V is TRBV2 and J is TRBJ1-2; D gene unclear. Trimming shortened V by 6 bases and J by 6 bases, and 17 bases separated the two germline ends. Germline loops: CDR1 SNHLY, CDR2 FYNNEI. The CDR3 is made up of 14 amino acids. The CDR3 sequence is CASRRPGGRNGYTF. CDR3 DNA sequence: TGTGCCAGCAGACGGCCGGGAGGGAGGAATGGCTACACCTTC. The complete variable domain, with remaining parts taken from reference TRBV2 and TRBJ1-2, reads EPEVTQTPSHQVTQMGQEVILRCVPISNHLYFYWYRQILGQKVEFLVSFYNNEISEKSEIFDDQFSVERPDGSNFTLKIRSTKLEDSAMYFCASRRPGGRNGYTFGSGTRLTVV.

This chain connects TRBV7-2 to TRBJ2-1, with D unresolved. V was cut by 1 base and J by 9 bases, with 13 bases left in between. The CDR3 spans 14 residues. From germline, CDR1 is SGHTA and CDR2 FQGNSA. The CDR3: CASSLGDSWGEQFF. The CDR3 nucleotides read TGTGCCAGCAGCTTAGGAGACTCCTGGGGTGAGCAGTTCTTC.

This clone was counted once. This rearrangement joins TRBV18 to TRBJ1-1, with TRBD1 as a possible D gene (5 bases). CDR3 length: 16 residues. Trimming pared 3 bases from V and 5 bases from J, leaving 19 bases between. Germline CDR1 reads KGHSH; CDR2 reads LQKENI. CDR3 loop: CASSPPGRLPRTEAFF. CDR3 bases: TGTGCCAGCTCACCTCCGGGACGCCTCCCTAGGACTGAAGCTTTCTTT.

The chain uses TRBV11-2 and TRBJ1-4; D perhaps matches TRBD1 (6 bases). CDR1 is SGHAT and CDR2 is FQNNGV in the germline V gene. There are 18 residues in the CDR3. The germline V and J ends were trimmed by 0 bases and 6 bases, with 20 bases remaining between them. CDR3 residues: CASSLDPPGQSLDEKLFF. DNA for the CDR3: TGTGCCAGCAGCTTAGACCCACCCGGACAGTCCCTTGATGAAAAACTGTTTTTT.

The chain recombines TRBV18 with TRBJ1-1; 8 positions match TRBD1. CDR3 length: 13 residues. Germline CDR1 reads KGHSH; CDR2 reads LQKENI. The ends lost 2 bases at V and 5 bases at J; junction bases unmatched: 1. The CDR3 DNA reads as TGTGCCAGCTCACCAAACAGGGGGACTGAAGCTTTCTTT. Its protein product is CASSPNRGTEAFF.

The rearrangement links TRBV19 to TRBJ2-3; 13 bases align to TRBD2. The trim removed 4 bases at V and 0 bases at J, leaving 4 bases unmatched. From germline, CDR1 is LNHDA and CDR2 SQIVND (reference sequence). The CDR3 length is 17 residues. CDR3 loop: CASSKGTSGMSTDTQYF. Here the CDR3 DNA reads TGTGCCAGTAGTAAGGGGACTAGCGGGATGAGCACAGATACGCAGTATTTT.

V gene TRBV27 combines with J gene TRBJ2-7; TRBD2 matches at 8 bases. CDR1 and CDR2 from the germline V gene are MNHEY and SMNVEV (reference sequence). The length of the CDR3 is 14 residues. Trimming removed 1 base from V and 5 bases from J; junction bases left unmatched: 4. The CDR3 region has the DNA TGTGCCAGCAGTTTATTTAGCGGGACCCACGAGCAGTACTTC. This codes for CASSLFSGTHEQYF.

The gene calls are TRBV12-3 or TRBV12-4 and TRBJ1-2, with D possibly matching TRBD1 (5 bases). Trimming left V 6 bases short and J 4 bases short, with 12 bases between. The CDR3 has 13 residues. The CDR3 reads CASRGRGGYGYTF. The CDR3, as DNA: TGTGCCAGCAGGGGACGCGGGGGCTATGGCTACACCTTC.

This clone is a singleton in its sample. The chain recombines TRBV19 with TRBJ2-1; D is uncertain. The CDR3 runs to 12 residues. CDR1 LNHDA and CDR2 SQIVND come from the germline V gene (reference sequence). The ends were cut back, 4 bases at V and 8 bases at J, with 9 bases in the middle. DNA of the CDR3: TGTGCCAGTAGTAGAGCTTCATATGAGCAGTTCTTC. The encoded protein is CASSRASYEQFF. Full variable domain (rest looked up from reference TRBV19 and TRBJ2-1): DGGITQSPKYLFRKEGQNVTLSCEQNLNHDAMYWYRQDPGQGLRLIYYSQIVNDFQKGDIAEGYSVSREKKESFPLTVTSAQKNPTAFYLCASSRASYEQFFGPGTRLTVL.